The sequence of this TCR beta chain was determined in a study of shared clonotypes between healthy human individuals. Study-level information: Per donor, three plates held CD4 naive cells, three held CD4 memory, two held CD8 naive and one held CD8 memory.

V lost 0 bases and J 0 bases, leaving 13 bases between the germline ends. The germline CDR1 and CDR2 sequences are SGDLS and YYNGEE. This CDR3 is built from 17 residues. Profiling relied on immunoSEQ multiplex PCR, and the TCRdb table lists in-frame clones only, not all of them. The sample records 2 million to 2.5 million clones, over 85% being singletons. The chain combines TRBV9 with TRBJ1-3; D possibly corresponds to TRBD1 (5 bases). Sequencing was performed on naive CD4+ T cells from PBMCs. Subset in this sample: CD45RA+ positively selected. This clonotype was obtained from a man aged 18 to 29 in good health. Some clones in this sample may be carry-over from other donors' samples. CDR3 nucleotide sequence: TGTGCCAGCAGCGTAGATGAGGGGAGCTACTCTGGAAACACCATATATTTT. Translation gives CASSVDEGSYSGNTIYF.